The 22 T cell receptor beta chains listed next were all sequenced from one sample in a study of tumor-infiltrating lymphocytes in oesophageal squamous cell carcinoma. TCRdb analysed the PCR reads with MiXCR anew, one entry per CDR3 protein. The sample has over 20,000 distinct CDR3 sequences, over 30% seen once. Sequencing was done on a sample of esophageal tumor tissue. Source of these receptors: a female donor with esophageal squamous cell carcinoma.

This clonotype was seen at least ten times. This chain joins TRBV11-2 and TRBJ2-3; D may be TRBD2 (6 bases). The CDR3 is 14 amino acids. Trimming took 3 bases from V and 6 from J, leaving 13 bases between them. Germline V gives CDR1 SGHAT, CDR2 FQNNGV. The CDR3 DNA follows: TGTGCCAGCAGCTTTGGCGGGGCCCGGGATACGCAGTATTTT. This translates into CASSFGGARDTQYF.

The chain recombines TRBV20-1 with TRBJ2-3, with 7 bases aligning to TRBD1. With V trimmed by 4 bases and J by 3 bases, 13 bases remained unmatched. Germline CDR1 reads DFQATT; CDR2 reads SNEGSKA (reference sequence). The CDR3 is 16 residues long. The CDR3 reads CSANARQGLGTDTQYF. CDR3 bases: TGCAGTGCTAACGCTCGACAGGGATTGGGGACAGATACGCAGTATTTT.

Many counts were recorded for this clonotype. V and J are TRBV19 and TRBJ2-7, with TRBD1 identical over 7 bases. This CDR3 spans 14 amino acids. Germline CDR1 and CDR2: LNHDA and SQIVND (reference sequence). Trimming cost V 3 bases and J 5 bases; bases outside gene matches: 7. The CDR3 protein is CASSMSQTGDEQYF. In nucleotides, the CDR3 is TGTGCCAGTAGTATGAGTCAAACAGGGGACGAGCAGTACTTC. Filled out from reference TRBV19 and TRBJ2-7, the complete variable domain reads DGGITQSPKYLFRKEGQNVTLSCEQNLNHDAMYWYRQDPGQGLRLIYYSQIVNDFQKGDIAEGYSVSREKKESFPLTVTSAQKNPTAFYLCASSMSQTGDEQYFGPGTRLTVT.

This clonotype rates as medium-sized. The rearrangement joins TRBV7-9 to TRBJ1-2; unclear D gene. V was pared by 1 base and J by 4 bases, with 13 bases between. Germline V gene data show CDR1 as SEHNR and CDR2 as FQNEAQ (reference sequence). The CDR3 runs 15 residues. CDR3 nucleotides: TGTGCCAGCAGCTTAGGGGAGGGAGCGCGCTATGGCTACACCTTC. Protein sequence: CASSLGEGARYGYTF.

In this sample, this clonotype turned up a few times. CDR3 DNA: TGTGCCAGCAGTTTAGGTGGGACCCAAGAGACCCAGTACTTC. The encoded protein is CASSLGGTQETQYF. V gene TRBV12-3 or TRBV12-4 combines with J gene TRBJ2-5, with D perhaps given as TRBD1 or TRBD2 (5 bases each). Between the trimmed V and J ends, which lost 1 base and 1 base, there was a span of 7 bases. This CDR3 has 14 amino acids.

This clonotype came up many times. Possible read error: a much larger clone is one base away. The V and J genes are TRBV11-1 and TRBJ2-1; TRBD2 is a possible D gene (6 bases). The DNA matches TRBJ2-7 better at its end, which makes the J call doubtful. The CDR3 extends over 16 amino acids. CDR1 and CDR2 from the germline V gene are SGHAT and FQDESV (reference sequence). The CDR3 DNA follows: TGTGCCAGCAGCTTAGCTGCAGTAGCGGCCTACAATGAGCAGTACTTC. Translated, it gives CASSLAAVAAYNEQYF.

This chain joins TRBV6-8 and TRBJ2-6; no clear D. CDR3 length equals 14 residues. Germline V gene sequence: CDR1 MNHGY, CDR2 SAAAGT. The V end lost 5 bases, the J end lost 2 bases, and 7 bases lay between the germline ends. The CDR3 loop is CASSALPGANVLTF. The CDR3 region has the DNA TGTGCCAGCAGTGCTTTGCCTGGGGCCAACGTCCTGACTTTC.

There are many counts of this clonotype. DNA of the CDR3: TGTGCCAGCAGTTTCCGCAGAATGAGGGGCCCCACAGATACGCAGTATTTT. Translation: CASSFRRMRGPTDTQYF. The rearrangement links TRBV28 to TRBJ2-3; perhaps D is TRBD1 or TRBD2 (5 bases each). This CDR3 contains 17 residues. Trimming stripped 3 bases from V and 2 bases from J, with 18 bases between. The germline V gene has CDR1 MDHEN and CDR2 SYDVKM. The complete variable domain, with remaining parts taken from reference TRBV28 and TRBJ2-3, reads DVKVTQSSRYLVKRTGEKVFLECVQDMDHENMFWYRQDPGLGLRLIYFSYDVKMKEKGDIPEGYSVSREKKERFSLILESASTNQTSMYLCASSFRRMRGPTDTQYFGPGTRLTVL.

This clonotype appeared a single time. The chain carries TRBV7-8 and TRBJ1-4; no clear D gene. This CDR3 comprises 15 residues. Trimming took off 5 bases at V and 1 base at J, with 11 bases between the two ends. Germline V gene data show CDR1 as SGHVS and CDR2 as FQNEAQ. The DNA of the CDR3 is TGTGCCAGCAGCCCACAGACTGTAACTAATGAAAAACTGTTTTTT. Translated, it gives CASSPQTVTNEKLFF.

The gene calls are TRBV7-8 and TRBJ2-5; the D is unclear. The CDR3 spans 15 residues. V shed 5 bases and J shed 1 base, with 14 bases lying between them. The germline V gene encodes CDR1 SGHVS and CDR2 FQNEAQ. CDR3 region: CASSPHPTFQETQYF. CDR3 bases: TGTGCCAGCAGCCCCCACCCGACATTCCAAGAGACCCAGTACTTC.

This clonotype has just a few counts. The junction departs from the called germline gene at one end, perhaps through a read error. The J gene is TRBJ2-1, the V gene TRBV7-7; TRBD1 might be the D (6 bases). The germline gives CDR1 SSHAT, CDR2 FNYEAQ (reference sequence). This CDR3 has 15 amino acids. The CDR3 DNA reads TGTGCTAGCAGCTTAGGTCCTGCAGGGGACAATGAGCAGTTCTTC. This encodes CASSLGPAGDNEQFF.

The V call is TRBV28, the J call TRBJ2-4; weak D call: TRBD1 (5 bases). The J call may be in error: the DNA end matches TRBJ2-5 better. Germline V gene lookup returns CDR1 MDHEN and CDR2 SYDVKM. The CDR3 is 15 amino acids. The CDR3 loop is CASSSLGHNKETQYF. CDR3 nucleotide sequence: TGTGCCAGCAGTTCCCTTGGACATAACAAAGAGACCCAGTACTTC.

In this sample, this clonotype turned up many times. The V and J genes are TRBV7-3 and TRBJ2-2; D uncertain. Germline assignment: CDR1 SGHTA and CDR2 FQGTGA. The CDR3 contains 15 residues. With 5 bases removed from V and 6 bases from J, the gap between germline ends came to 16 bases. The CDR3: CASSPTQLSSGELFF. The DNA of the CDR3 is TGTGCCAGCAGCCCAACCCAGTTGTCCTCCGGGGAGCTGTTTTTT. The full variable domain, rest sourced from reference TRBV7-3 and TRBJ2-2, is GAGVSQTPSNKVTEKGKYVELRCDPISGHTALYWYRQSLGQGPEFLIYFQGTGAADDSGLPNDRFFAVRPEGSVSTLKIQRTERGDSAVYLCASSPTQLSSGELFFGEGSRLTVL.

This clonotype came up many times. The chain uses TRBV19 and TRBJ2-7; TRBD2 might be the D (6 bases). The J call may be mistaken, given a closer DNA end match to TRBJ2-4. CDR1 and CDR2 (germline): LNHDA, SQIVND (reference sequence). CDR3 size: 12 residues. The CDR3 loop reads CASSIWGDIQYF. The CDR3 DNA follows: TGTGCCAGTAGTATATGGGGGGACATTCAGTACTTC.

This clonotype was found many times. The rearrangement links TRBV6-2 or TRBV6-3 to TRBJ1-5; no firm D call. V was trimmed by 2 bases and J by 3 bases, leaving 8 bases between them. The CDR3 covers 14 residues. CDR1 and CDR2 from the germline V gene are MNHEY and SVGEGT. The CDR3 region is CASSYDGPNQPQHF. The CDR3 nucleotides are TGTGCCAGCAGTTACGACGGCCCCAATCAGCCCCAGCATTTT.

V gene TRBV27 combines with J gene TRBJ2-1; 7 nucleotides match TRBD2. The tail of the sequence fits TRBJ2-7 better, so the J call may be wrong. From germline, CDR1 is MNHEY and CDR2 SMNVEV (reference sequence). The CDR3 covers 16 residues. The CDR3 DNA sequence: TGTGCCAGCAGCATAACCGGGACTAAATTATACAATGAGCAGTACTTC. Protein product: CASSITGTKLYNEQYF.

A remark on this clonotype: The germline gene is not matched at one end of the junction; a read error may be the cause. This chain links TRBV6-1 with TRBJ2-1, with 8 positions matching TRBD2. The J call may not be correct, given that the DNA end is closer to TRBJ2-7. CDR3 length: 11 amino acids. The germline V gene encodes CDR1 MNHNS and CDR2 SASEGT. The CDR3 protein is CSGSSYNEQYF. The CDR3, as DNA: TGCAGCGGGAGCTCCTACAATGAGCAGTACTTC.

V usage is TRBV7-6 and J usage is TRBJ2-7; 12 bases are a match to TRBD2. TRBJ2-5 explains the end of the DNA better; the J call may be wrong. Germline V gene data show CDR1 as SGHVS and CDR2 as FNYEAQ. The CDR3 runs 16 residues. The CDR3 nucleotides read TGTGCCAGCAGCCTGACTAGCGGGAGTGGATGCGAGACCCAGTACTTC. Amino acids: CASSLTSGSGCETQYF.

This clonotype is medium-sized. The rearrangement joins TRBV28 to TRBJ2-3, with 14 bases lining up with TRBD2. Losses at the gene ends were 4 bases for V and 4 bases for J; bases not matched to a gene: 4. In germline, CDR1 is MDHEN, CDR2 SYDVKM. This CDR3 has 16 residues. CDR3 protein: CASSSTSGREADTQYF. CDR3 bases: TGTGCCAGCAGTTCGACTAGCGGGAGGGAGGCAGATACGCAGTATTTT.

This clonotype appeared many times. The V call is TRBV5-1, the J call TRBJ1-2; the D is unclear. V lost 0 bases, J lost 7 bases, and 13 bases lay in between. This CDR3 region has 14 residues. CDR1 is SGHRS, CDR2 YFSETQ, per germline. CDR3 nucleotides: TGCGCCAGCAGCTTGGCCGTGCCAATCGGTGGCTACACCTTC. Protein sequence: CASSLAVPIGGYTF.

The gene calls are TRBV12-3 or TRBV12-4 and TRBJ2-1; 10 nucleotides agree with TRBD2. After removal of 5 bases from V and 6 bases from J, the junction contained 7 bases not matched to a gene. This CDR3 has 15 residues. The CDR3 nucleotides read TGTGCCAGCAGTACTACTAGCGGGATATTCAATGAGCAGTTCTTC. Its translation is CASSTTSGIFNEQFF.

The V and J genes are TRBV6-2 or TRBV6-3 and TRBJ2-3; 11 bases line up with TRBD1. The germline gives CDR1 MNHEY, CDR2 SVGEGT. V trimming: 4 bases; J trimming: 4 bases; junction bases outside the gene matches: 7. The CDR3 extends over 16 amino acids. CDR3 amino acids: CASSSGGQGAADTQYF. The CDR3 DNA reads as TGTGCCAGCAGTTCAGGCGGACAGGGGGCTGCAGATACGCAGTATTTT.